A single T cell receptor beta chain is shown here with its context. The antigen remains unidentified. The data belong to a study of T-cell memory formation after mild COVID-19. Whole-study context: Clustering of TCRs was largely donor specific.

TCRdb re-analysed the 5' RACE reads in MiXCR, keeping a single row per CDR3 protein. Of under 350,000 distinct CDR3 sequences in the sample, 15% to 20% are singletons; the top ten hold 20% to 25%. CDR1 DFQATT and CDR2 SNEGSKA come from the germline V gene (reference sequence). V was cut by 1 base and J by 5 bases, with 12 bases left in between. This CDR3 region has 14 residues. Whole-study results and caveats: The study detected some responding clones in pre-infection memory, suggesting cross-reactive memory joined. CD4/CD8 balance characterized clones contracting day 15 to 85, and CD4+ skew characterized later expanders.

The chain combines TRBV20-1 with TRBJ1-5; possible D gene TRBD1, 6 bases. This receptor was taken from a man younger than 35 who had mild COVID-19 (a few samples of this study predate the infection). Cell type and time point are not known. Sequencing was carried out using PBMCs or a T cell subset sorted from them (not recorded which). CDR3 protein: CSARVGGQHQPQHF. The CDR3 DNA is TGCAGTGCTAGAGTGGGGGGACAACATCAGCCCCAGCATTTT.